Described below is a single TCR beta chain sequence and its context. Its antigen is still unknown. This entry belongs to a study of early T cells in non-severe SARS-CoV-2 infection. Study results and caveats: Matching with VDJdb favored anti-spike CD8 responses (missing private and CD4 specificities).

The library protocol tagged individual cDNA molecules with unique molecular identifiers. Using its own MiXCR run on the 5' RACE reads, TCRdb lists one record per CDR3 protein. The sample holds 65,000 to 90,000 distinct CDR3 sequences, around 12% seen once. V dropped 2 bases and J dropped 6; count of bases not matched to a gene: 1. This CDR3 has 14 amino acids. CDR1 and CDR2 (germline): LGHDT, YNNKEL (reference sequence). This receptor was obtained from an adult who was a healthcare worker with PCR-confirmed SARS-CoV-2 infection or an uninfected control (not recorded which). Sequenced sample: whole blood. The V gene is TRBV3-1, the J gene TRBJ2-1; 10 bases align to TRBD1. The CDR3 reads CASSQRDRGNEQFF. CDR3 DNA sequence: TGTGCCAGCAGCCAACGGGACAGGGGCAATGAGCAGTTCTTC.